Shown below are 10 T cell receptor beta chains from a single sample sequenced in a study of blood T cell repertoires in COVID-19. The table came from immunoSEQ multiplex PCR; TCRdb's copy has only in-frame clones and leaves some out. The data contain roughly 200,000 clones, about 83% of them singletons. The sequenced sample was peripheral blood. The receptors here all came from a person between 65 and 79 years old with COVID-19, enrolled during active disease.

The V gene is TRBV2, the J gene TRBJ2-2, with 9 bases identical to TRBD1. The CDR3 totals 12 residues. The trim removed 6 bases at V and 9 bases at J, leaving 2 bases unmatched. Germline V gene lookup returns CDR1 SNHLY and CDR2 FYNNEI. The chain's CDR3 is CASRDRGRELFF. CDR3 in DNA: TGTGCCAGCAGGGACAGGGGCCGGGAGCTGTTTTTT.

J is TRBJ1-2 and V is TRBV28; no firm D call. Germline V gene sequence: CDR1 MDHEN, CDR2 SYDVKM. Trimming removed 4 bases at V and 8 bases at J, with 14 bases between. The CDR3 extends over 13 amino acids. Here the CDR3 reads CASSSQVDLGYTF. CDR3 coding DNA: TGTGCCAGCAGTTCTCAGGTGGATTTAGGCTACACCTTC.

This sequence joins TRBV28 and TRBJ2-1, with D unresolved. This CDR3 region has 12 residues. Germline-derived CDR1 and CDR2 are MDHEN and SYDVKM. V was shortened by 4 bases and J by 8 bases, with 9 bases between the two germline ends. CDR3 residues: CASSSGFHEQFF. CDR3 DNA: TGTGCCAGCAGTTCGGGTTTTCATGAGCAGTTCTTC.

The chain uses TRBV29-1 and TRBJ2-4, with D maybe TRBD1 (6 bases). Germline CDR1 is SQVTM and CDR2 is ANQGSEA. V lost 3 bases and J lost 4, with 10 bases in between. The CDR3 covers 13 residues. This CDR3 is CSVDGTSKNIQYF. The CDR3 DNA reads TGCAGCGTTGACGGGACAAGTAAAAACATTCAGTACTTC.

The chain links TRBV6-2 or TRBV6-3 to TRBJ1-1; D gene unclear. V was clipped by 6 bases and J by 2 bases, with 13 bases between them. This CDR3 is built from 14 residues. CDR1 is MNHEY and CDR2 is SVGEGT in the germline V gene. The DNA of the CDR3 is TGTGCCAGCAGGCCTACCGGTGATAACACTGAAGCTTTCTTT. It yields the protein CASRPTGDNTEAFF.

This clone has just a few counts. The chain combines TRBV28 with TRBJ2-5, with D maybe TRBD1 (5 bases). Germline CDR1 is MDHEN and CDR2 is SYDVKM. This CDR3 has 14 residues. Trimming took off 2 bases at V and 1 base at J, with 8 bases between the two ends. CDR3 in amino acids: CASSLIGAQETQYF. The CDR3 DNA reads TGTGCCAGCAGTTTAATAGGGGCCCAAGAGACCCAGTACTTC.

The table lists this clone with a count of one. The chain recombines TRBV10-3 with TRBJ2-6, with 12 positions matching TRBD1. V was clipped by 4 bases and J by 4 bases; unmatched bases: 17. Germline CDR1 reads ENHRY; CDR2 reads SYGVKD. The CDR3 has 21 residues. The CDR3 coding sequence is TGTGCCATCAGTGGGACGACTTCCGGGACAGGGGGCGCGCAGGGGGCCAACGTCCTGACTTTC. Encoded protein: CAISGTTSGTGGAQGANVLTF.

The chain joins TRBV4-1 to TRBJ2-1; 8 bases are shared with TRBD2. The CDR3 loop spans 17 amino acids. CDR1 and CDR2 from the germline V gene are MGHRA and YSYEKL. V gave up 1 base and J gave up 6 bases; unmatched junction bases: 11. CDR3 protein: CASSQGGGTRGVNEQFF. CDR3 nucleotides: TGCGCCAGCAGCCAAGGGGGGGGGACTAGAGGTGTCAATGAGCAGTTCTTC.

The rearrangement uses TRBV19 and TRBJ2-3; D might be TRBD1 (6 bases). This CDR3 comprises 12 residues. Germline V gene lookup returns CDR1 LNHDA and CDR2 SQIVND (reference sequence). V lost 4 bases and J lost 7, with 9 bases in between. CDR3 sequence: CASSKWDNTQYF. Written as DNA, the CDR3 is TGTGCCAGTAGTAAGTGGGACAATACGCAGTATTTT.

J is TRBJ2-3 and V is TRBV27; 7 nucleotides line up with TRBD2. From germline, CDR1 is MNHEY and CDR2 SMNVEV (reference sequence). V was pared by 5 bases and J by 2 bases, with 7 bases of the junction left unmatched. The CDR3 consists of 15 residues. The DNA for the CDR3 is TGTGCCAGCAGTATACTAGCGACCACCACAGATACGCAGTATTTT. It translates to CASSILATTTDTQYF.